This T cell receptor beta chain was recovered during a study of blood T cell repertoires in COVID-19. Across the study: Donors in the United States, Italy and Spain gave samples during acute or convalescent COVID-19.

Per germline, CDR1 SGHDT and CDR2 YYEEEE. The CDR3 runs 18 residues. Trimming cost V 3 bases and J 7 bases, with 23 bases left between them. Recovery meant two consecutive negative NP/OP PCR tests, professional clearance, or resolved symptoms. Clones were sequenced by immunoSEQ multiplex PCR, and TCRdb holds only the in-frame ones, with some missing. The table shows under 150,000 clones, with 86% occurring only once. The receptor was isolated from a woman aged 50 to 60 who had recovered from COVID-19. The sample consisted of PBMCs or T cells enriched from blood (not recorded which). This chain links TRBV5-6 with TRBJ1-6; D is undetermined. This CDR3 reads CASSSIDLGGSDNSPLHF. The DNA of the CDR3 is TGTGCCAGCAGCTCTATTGATCTGGGAGGGTCTGACAATTCACCCCTCCACTTT.